This T cell receptor (beta chain) was captured in a study of CXCR3-negative and CXCR3-positive naive CD8 T cells. Study at large: Roughly 140 million TRB reads were obtained in total, which works out to about 1.5 +/- 0.3 million per library.

Notes on the study in general: Memory, not naive, CXCR3-negative and CXCR3-positive cells differed in TRBV-TRBJ usage.

Comments on this clonotype: Its antigen is unidentified.

Sorting yielded triplicates of more than 250,000 cells for each CD8+ T cell subset. The libraries of TRB cDNA were prepared using 5' RACE with UMI labels. TCRdb reanalyzed the 5' RACE reads and collapses them to one entry per CDR3 protein, without DNA. The sample includes more than 50,000 distinct CDR3 sequences. Germline V CDR1 and CDR2: SEHNR, FQNEAQ (reference sequence). The CDR3 covers 15 residues. This sequence originates from a human donor in good health. Some clones in this sample may be carry-over from other donors' samples. V and J are TRBV7-9 and TRBJ2-3; TCRdb returns TRBD2, unconfirmable since there is no DNA. Sequencing input: naive CXCR3- CD8+ T cells from blood. Described subset: CD45RO-CCR7+CD27+CD95- naive CD8+ T cells lacking CXCR3 (TNR3-). CDR3 loop: CASSLGLGGGDTQYF.